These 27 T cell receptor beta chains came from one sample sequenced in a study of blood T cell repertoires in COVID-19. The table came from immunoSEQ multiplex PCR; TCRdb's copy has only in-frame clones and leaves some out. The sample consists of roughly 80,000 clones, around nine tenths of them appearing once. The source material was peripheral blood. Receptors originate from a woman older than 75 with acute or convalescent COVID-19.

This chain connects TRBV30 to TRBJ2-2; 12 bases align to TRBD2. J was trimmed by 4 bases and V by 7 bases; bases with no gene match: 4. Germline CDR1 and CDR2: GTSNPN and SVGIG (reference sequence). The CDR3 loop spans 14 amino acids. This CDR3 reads CAYPSGGVTGELFF. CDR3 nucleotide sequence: TGTGCCTACCCTAGCGGGGGGGTCACCGGGGAGCTGTTTTTT.

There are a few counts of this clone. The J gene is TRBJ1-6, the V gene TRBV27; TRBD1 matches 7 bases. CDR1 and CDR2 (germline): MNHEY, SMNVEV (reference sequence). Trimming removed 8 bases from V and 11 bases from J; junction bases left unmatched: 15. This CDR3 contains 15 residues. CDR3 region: CASGPPGQPLTPLHF. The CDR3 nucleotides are TGTGCCAGCGGGCCCCCGGGACAGCCCCTTACACCCCTCCACTTT.

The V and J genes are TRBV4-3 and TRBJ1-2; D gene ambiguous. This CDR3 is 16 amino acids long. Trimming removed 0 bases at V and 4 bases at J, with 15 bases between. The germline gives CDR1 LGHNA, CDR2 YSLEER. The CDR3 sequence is CASSQERGQIVYGYTF. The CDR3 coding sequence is TGCGCCAGCAGCCAAGAAAGAGGGCAAATAGTCTATGGCTACACCTTC.

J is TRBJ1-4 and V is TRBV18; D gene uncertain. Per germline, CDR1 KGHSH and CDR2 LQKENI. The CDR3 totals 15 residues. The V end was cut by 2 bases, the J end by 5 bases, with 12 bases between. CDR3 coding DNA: TGTGCCAGCTCACCATATAGTCAGGAAAATGAAAAACTGTTTTTT. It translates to CASSPYSQENEKLFF.

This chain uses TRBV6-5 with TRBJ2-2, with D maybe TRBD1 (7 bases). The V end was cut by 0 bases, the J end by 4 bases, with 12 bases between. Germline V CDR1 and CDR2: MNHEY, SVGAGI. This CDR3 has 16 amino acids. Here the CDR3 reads CASSYSTGTFTGELFF. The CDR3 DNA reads TGTGCCAGCAGTTACTCGACAGGGACTTTCACCGGGGAGCTGTTTTTT.

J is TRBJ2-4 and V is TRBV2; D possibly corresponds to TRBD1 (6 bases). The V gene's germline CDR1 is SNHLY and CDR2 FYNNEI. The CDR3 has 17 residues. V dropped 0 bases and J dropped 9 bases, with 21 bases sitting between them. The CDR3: CASSEAEGRGRSGIQYF. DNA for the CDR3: TGTGCCAGCAGTGAAGCGGAAGGCAGGGGCAGGTCGGGCATTCAGTACTTC.

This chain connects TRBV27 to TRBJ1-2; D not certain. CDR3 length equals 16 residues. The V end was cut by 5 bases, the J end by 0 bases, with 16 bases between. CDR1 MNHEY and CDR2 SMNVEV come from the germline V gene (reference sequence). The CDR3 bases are TGTGCCAGCAGTCCGCCCCCGGGGTCAGCTAACTATGGCTACACCTTC. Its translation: CASSPPPGSANYGYTF.

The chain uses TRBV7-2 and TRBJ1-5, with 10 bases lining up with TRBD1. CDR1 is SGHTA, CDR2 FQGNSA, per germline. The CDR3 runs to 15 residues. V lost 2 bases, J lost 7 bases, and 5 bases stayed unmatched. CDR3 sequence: CASSLSPGQGQPQHF. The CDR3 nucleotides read TGTGCCAGCAGCTTAAGCCCGGGACAGGGGCAGCCCCAGCATTTT.

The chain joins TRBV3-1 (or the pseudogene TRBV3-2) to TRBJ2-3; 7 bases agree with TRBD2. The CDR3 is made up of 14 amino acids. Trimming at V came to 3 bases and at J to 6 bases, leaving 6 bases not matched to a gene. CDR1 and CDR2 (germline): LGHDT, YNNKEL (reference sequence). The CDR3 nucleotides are TGTGCCAGCAGCCAGCGTACTAGCGTCGATACGCAGTATTTT. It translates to CASSQRTSVDTQYF.

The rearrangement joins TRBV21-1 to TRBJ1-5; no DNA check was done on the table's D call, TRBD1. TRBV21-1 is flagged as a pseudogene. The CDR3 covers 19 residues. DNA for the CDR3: TGTGCCAGCAGCAAAGGCCGGAGGGGGCGACTAATTAGCAATCAGCCCCAGCATTTT. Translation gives CASSKGRRGRLISNQPQHF.

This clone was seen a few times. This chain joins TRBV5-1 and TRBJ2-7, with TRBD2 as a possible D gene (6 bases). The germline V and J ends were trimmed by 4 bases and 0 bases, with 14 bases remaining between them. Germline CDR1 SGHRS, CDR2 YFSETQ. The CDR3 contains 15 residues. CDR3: CASSVLGLHSYEQYF. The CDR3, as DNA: TGCGCCAGCAGCGTCCTGGGACTTCACTCCTACGAGCAGTACTTC.

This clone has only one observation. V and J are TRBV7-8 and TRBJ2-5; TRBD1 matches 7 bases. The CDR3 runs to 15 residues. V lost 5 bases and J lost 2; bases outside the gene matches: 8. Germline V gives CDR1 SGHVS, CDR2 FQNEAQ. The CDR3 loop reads CASSPHPGQQETQYF. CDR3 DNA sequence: TGTGCCAGCAGCCCACATCCGGGACAGCAAGAGACCCAGTACTTC. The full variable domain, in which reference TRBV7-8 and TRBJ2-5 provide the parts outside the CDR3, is GAGVSQSPRYKVAKRGQDVALRCDPISGHVSLFWYQQALGQGPEFLTYFQNEAQLDKSGLPSDRFFAERPEGSVSTLKIQRTQQEDSAVYLCASSPHPGQQETQYFGPGTRLLVL.

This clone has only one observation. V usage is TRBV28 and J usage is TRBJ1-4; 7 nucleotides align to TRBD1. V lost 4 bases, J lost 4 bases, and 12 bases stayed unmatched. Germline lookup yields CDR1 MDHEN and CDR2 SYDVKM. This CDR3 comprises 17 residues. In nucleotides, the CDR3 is TGTGCCAGCAGTTCCCTAGACAGGGTACTAGGTAATGAAAAACTGTTTTTT. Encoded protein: CASSSLDRVLGNEKLFF.

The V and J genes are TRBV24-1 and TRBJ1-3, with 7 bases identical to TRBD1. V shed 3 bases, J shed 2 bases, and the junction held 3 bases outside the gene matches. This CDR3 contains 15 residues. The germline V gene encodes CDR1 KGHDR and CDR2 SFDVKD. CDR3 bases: TGTGCCACCAGTGATCCCGGACAGGCTGGAAACACCATATATTTT. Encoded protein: CATSDPGQAGNTIYF.

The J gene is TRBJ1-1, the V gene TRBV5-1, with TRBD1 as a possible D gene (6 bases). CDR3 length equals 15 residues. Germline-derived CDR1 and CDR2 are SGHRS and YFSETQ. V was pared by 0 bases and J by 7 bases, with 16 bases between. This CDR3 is CASSLAGQGLGEAFF. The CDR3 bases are TGCGCCAGCAGCTTGGCCGGGCAGGGGTTGGGTGAAGCTTTCTTT.

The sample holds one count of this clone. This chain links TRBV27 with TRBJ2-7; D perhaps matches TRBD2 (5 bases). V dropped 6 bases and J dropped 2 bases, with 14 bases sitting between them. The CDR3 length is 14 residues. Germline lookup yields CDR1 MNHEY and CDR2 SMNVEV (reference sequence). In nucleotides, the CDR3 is TGTGCCAGCAGATTTACCGGGGTCGCCTACGAGCAGTACTTC. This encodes CASRFTGVAYEQYF.

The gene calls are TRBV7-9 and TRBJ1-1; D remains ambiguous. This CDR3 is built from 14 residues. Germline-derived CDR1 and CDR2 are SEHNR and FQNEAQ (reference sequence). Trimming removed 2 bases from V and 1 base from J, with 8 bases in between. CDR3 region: CASSLWQENTEAFF. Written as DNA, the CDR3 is TGTGCCAGCAGCTTATGGCAGGAGAACACTGAAGCTTTCTTT.

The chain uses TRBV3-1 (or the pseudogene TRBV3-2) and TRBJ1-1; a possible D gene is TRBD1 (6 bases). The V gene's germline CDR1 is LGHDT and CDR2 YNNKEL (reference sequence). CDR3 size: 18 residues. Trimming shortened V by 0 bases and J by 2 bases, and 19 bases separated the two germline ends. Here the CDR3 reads CASSQDLYGGAFNTEAFF. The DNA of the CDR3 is TGTGCCAGCAGCCAAGATCTTTATGGGGGGGCGTTTAACACTGAAGCTTTCTTT.

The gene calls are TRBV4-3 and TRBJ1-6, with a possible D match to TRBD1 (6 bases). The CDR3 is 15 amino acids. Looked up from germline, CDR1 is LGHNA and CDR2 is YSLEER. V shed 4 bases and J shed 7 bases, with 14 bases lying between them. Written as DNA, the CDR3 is TGCGCCAGCAGCCCACAGACAGGAGTAAATTCACCCCTCCACTTT. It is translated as CASSPQTGVNSPLHF.

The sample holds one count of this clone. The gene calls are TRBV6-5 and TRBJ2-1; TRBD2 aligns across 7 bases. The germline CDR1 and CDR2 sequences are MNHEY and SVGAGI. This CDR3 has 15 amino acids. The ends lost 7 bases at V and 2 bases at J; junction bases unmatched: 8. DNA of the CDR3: TGTGCCAGCAAGGCTAGCGGAATTACCTACAATGAGCAGTTCTTC. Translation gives CASKASGITYNEQFF.

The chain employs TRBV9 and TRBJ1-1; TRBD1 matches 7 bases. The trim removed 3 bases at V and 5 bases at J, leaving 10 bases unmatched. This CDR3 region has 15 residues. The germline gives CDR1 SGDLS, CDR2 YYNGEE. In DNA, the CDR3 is TGTGCCAGCAGCGAAAGACAGGGTCCGGAGACTGAAGCTTTCTTT. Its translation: CASSERQGPETEAFF.

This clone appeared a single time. CDR3 residues: CASSYSAADNSPLHF. The CDR3 DNA reads TGTGCCAGCAGTTACTCGGCGGCAGATAATTCACCCCTCCACTTT. The rearrangement uses TRBV6-5 and TRBJ1-6; no clear D gene. Germline CDR1 MNHEY, CDR2 SVGAGI. This CDR3 comprises 15 residues. V lost 0 bases and J lost 5, with 8 bases in between.

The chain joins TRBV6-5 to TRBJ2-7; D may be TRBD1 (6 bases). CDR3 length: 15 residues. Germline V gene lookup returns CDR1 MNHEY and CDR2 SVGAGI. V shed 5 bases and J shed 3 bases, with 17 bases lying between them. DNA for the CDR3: TGTGCCAGCAGTAAACTTGAGACAGGTAACTACGAGCAGTACTTC. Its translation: CASSKLETGNYEQYF.

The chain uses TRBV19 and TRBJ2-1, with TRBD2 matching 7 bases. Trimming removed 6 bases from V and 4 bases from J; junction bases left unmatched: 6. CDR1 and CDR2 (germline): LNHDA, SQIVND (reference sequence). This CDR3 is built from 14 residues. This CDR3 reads CASRLRDYYNEQFF. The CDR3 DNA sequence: TGTGCCAGTAGACTAAGGGACTATTACAATGAGCAGTTCTTC.

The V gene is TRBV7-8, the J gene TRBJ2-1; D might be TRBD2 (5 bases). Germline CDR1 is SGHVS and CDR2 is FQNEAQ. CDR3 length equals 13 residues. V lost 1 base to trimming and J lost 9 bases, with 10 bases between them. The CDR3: CASSLVVEGEQFF. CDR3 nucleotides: TGTGCCAGCAGCTTAGTAGTTGAGGGTGAGCAGTTCTTC.

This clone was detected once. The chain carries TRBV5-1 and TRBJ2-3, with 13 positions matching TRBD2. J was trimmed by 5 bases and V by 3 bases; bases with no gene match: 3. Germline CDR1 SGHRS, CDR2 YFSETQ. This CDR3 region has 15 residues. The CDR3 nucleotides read TGCGCCAGCAGCTCGGGACTAGCGGGGATAGATACGCAGTATTTT. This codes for CASSSGLAGIDTQYF.

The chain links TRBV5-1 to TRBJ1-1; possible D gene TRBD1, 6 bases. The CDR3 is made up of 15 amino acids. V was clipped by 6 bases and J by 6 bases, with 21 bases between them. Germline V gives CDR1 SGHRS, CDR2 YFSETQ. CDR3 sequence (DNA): TGCGCCAGCACCCCCCTCCCGGGGGGCCTGCCTGAAGCTTTCTTT. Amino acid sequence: CASTPLPGGLPEAFF.